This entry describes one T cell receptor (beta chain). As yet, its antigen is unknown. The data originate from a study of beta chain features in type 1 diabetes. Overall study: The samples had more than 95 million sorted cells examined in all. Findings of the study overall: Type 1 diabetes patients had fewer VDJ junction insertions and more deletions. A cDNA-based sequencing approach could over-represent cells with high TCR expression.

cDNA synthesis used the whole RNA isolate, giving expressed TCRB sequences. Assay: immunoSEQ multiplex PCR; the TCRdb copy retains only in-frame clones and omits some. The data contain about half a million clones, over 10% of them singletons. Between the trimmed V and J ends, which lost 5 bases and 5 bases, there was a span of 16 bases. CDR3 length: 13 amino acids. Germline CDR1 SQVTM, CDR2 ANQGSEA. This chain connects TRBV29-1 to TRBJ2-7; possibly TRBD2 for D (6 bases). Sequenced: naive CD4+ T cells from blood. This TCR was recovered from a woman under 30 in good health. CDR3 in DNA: TGCAGCGTTACGGGACTCCATTCCGACGAGCAGTACTTC. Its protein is CSVTGLHSDEQYF.